This TCR beta chain was captured in a study of post-analysis software for immune sequencing data. As to this clonotype: Its antigen remains unidentified.

Findings and caveats of the study: Four or five TRBV segments were more frequent in patients than controls; TRBV5-6, TRBV5-1 and TRBV20-1 belonged to this group.

Unique molecular identifiers were carried by the TCR beta cDNA libraries. TCRdb passed the PCR reads through MiXCR, listing each CDR3 protein once. The profile shows fewer than 850,000 distinct CDR3 sequences, 40% to 55% of them singletons. Germline CDR1 and CDR2: MGHDK and SYGVNS. V lost 2 bases to trimming and J lost 5 bases, with 10 bases between them. The CDR3 covers 14 residues. Specimen: blood. The TCR sequence derives from a girl aged 10-17 years with multiple sclerosis. The chain employs TRBV25-1 and TRBJ2-1, with D uncertain. CDR3 in amino acids: CASSEVPTDNEQFF. The CDR3 nucleotides are TGTGCCAGCAGTGAAGTTCCCACGGACAATGAGCAGTTCTTC.